This TCR beta chain was identified in a study of T cell responses to AZD1222 COVID-19 vaccine. Of note for this clone: What it binds is unknown.

Overall study findings and caveats: Just a handful of AZD1222 recipients tested seropositive at baseline. Donors were largely white British and mainly female; clonal diversity was possibly underestimated.

Sequenced by immunoSEQ multiplex PCR; TCRdb stores in-frame clones only, minus some. The sample carries roughly 140,000 clones, approximately 90% recorded once. The sample here was peripheral blood, taken on day 0 of AZD1222 vaccination. The receptor's source is an adult in good health.

The CDR3 is CASSLTPGTEAFF. The CDR3 coding sequence is TGTGCCAGCAGCCTGACACCCGGGACTGAAGCTTTCTTT. The chain recombines TRBV6-2 or TRBV6-3 with TRBJ1-1; D is unresolved. This CDR3 region has 13 residues. Germline CDR1 MNHEY, CDR2 SVGEGT. V was pared by 6 bases and J by 5 bases, with 13 bases between.